The 20 T cell receptor beta chains given below trace back to one sample, sequenced in a study of cytomegalovirus exposure and HLA in healthy donors listed by TCRdb under 2017. The library was built by means of the immunoSEQ multiplex PCR assay. The multiplex PCR relied on a mix of 60 forward primers for TCR Vbeta segments and 13 reverse primers for TCR Jbeta segments. This is the immuneACCESS table as TCRdb keeps it, with only in-frame sequences that have V and J called. A part of the clones is gone; compared with another copy, unresolved V genes explain less than half, and the rest is unexplained. This sample holds more than 95,000 clones; 79% were observed only once. The ten largest clones represent around 4.5% of the sample. Specimen: PBMCs. The source is a man aged 25-45 years in good health and CMV-seropositive.

The chain recombines TRBV2 with TRBJ1-5; D not certain. The V end was cut by 5 bases, the J end by 3 bases, with 11 bases between. CDR3 length equals 14 residues. Germline lookup yields CDR1 SNHLY and CDR2 FYNNEI. The CDR3 loop is CASSSGRNNQPQHF. As DNA, the CDR3 is TGTGCCAGCAGTTCCGGCAGGAACAATCAGCCCCAGCATTTT.

The J gene is TRBJ2-1, the V gene TRBV28; TRBD2 agrees at 9 bases. Germline V gene lookup returns CDR1 MDHEN and CDR2 SYDVKM. Trimming at V came to 7 bases and at J to 6 bases, leaving 13 bases not matched to a gene. The CDR3 contains 16 residues. CDR3 DNA: TGTGCCAGCAACGGCAATGTCGGGACTAGCTCCAATGAGCAGTTCTTC. Its translation is CASNGNVGTSSNEQFF.

The V and J genes are TRBV6-5 and TRBJ1-5; D might be TRBD1 (6 bases). CDR3 size: 15 residues. The ends were cut back, 5 bases at V and 0 bases at J, with 11 bases in the middle. Germline-derived CDR1 and CDR2 are MNHEY and SVGAGI. The CDR3 here is CASSRTVISNQPQHF. CDR3 DNA: TGTGCCAGCAGTCGGACAGTTATTAGCAATCAGCCCCAGCATTTT.

The J gene is TRBJ2-5, the V gene TRBV28, with 7 bases fitting TRBD2. The CDR3 extends over 13 amino acids. V lost 6 bases, J lost 2 bases, and 3 bases stayed unmatched. The germline V gene has CDR1 MDHEN and CDR2 SYDVKM. CDR3 sequence: CASRGGLQETQYF. The CDR3 region has the DNA TGTGCCAGCAGGGGGGGACTACAAGAGACCCAGTACTTC.

This chain joins TRBV11-2 and TRBJ1-1; D gene ambiguous. The CDR3 covers 17 residues. Trimming removed 1 base at V and 8 bases at J, with 23 bases between. CDR1 is SGHAT and CDR2 is FQNNGV in the germline V gene. CDR3 protein: CASSLGRGPARGVEAFF. The CDR3 DNA follows: TGTGCCAGCAGCTTAGGGAGAGGGCCTGCTCGGGGTGTCGAAGCTTTCTTT.

The chain joins TRBV29-1 to TRBJ1-4; D is unclear. The CDR3 covers 12 residues. V was clipped by 2 bases and J by 7 bases, with 8 bases between them. Germline V gene sequence: CDR1 SQVTM, CDR2 ANQGSEA. CDR3 amino acids: CSVEIGSEKLFF. In DNA form, the CDR3 reads TGCAGCGTTGAAATAGGGAGTGAAAAACTGTTTTTT.

V and J are TRBV9 and TRBJ2-1; TRBD2 might be the D (6 bases). The CDR3 runs to 18 residues. CDR1 is SGDLS and CDR2 is YYNGEE in the germline V gene. V lost 0 bases to trimming and J lost 0 bases, with 16 bases between them. CDR3 sequence: CASSVGGGSPSSYNEQFF. In DNA, the CDR3 is TGTGCCAGCAGCGTAGGTGGGGGGTCCCCTAGCTCCTACAATGAGCAGTTCTTC. The complete variable domain, with remaining parts taken from reference TRBV9 and TRBJ2-1, reads DSGVTQTPKHLITATGQRVTLRCSPRSGDLSVYWYQQSLDQGLQFLIQYYNGEERAKGNILERFSAQQFPDLHSELNLSSLELGDSALYFCASSVGGGSPSSYNEQFFGPGTRLTVL.

DNA for the CDR3: TGTGCTAGTGGTTTGAGGCCGGGGGGGAGCACAGATACGCAGTATTTT. It yields the protein CASGLRPGGSTDTQYF. The chain links TRBV12-5 to TRBJ2-3; 8 nucleotides line up with TRBD2. The CDR3 sequence is 16 residues long. In germline, CDR1 is LGHNT, CDR2 FRNRAP. V shed 2 bases, J shed 0 bases, and the junction held 4 bases outside the gene matches.

The CDR3 here is CASSILQGASNGYTF. In nucleotides, the CDR3 is TGTGCCAGCAGCATACTACAGGGGGCTAGTAATGGCTACACCTTC. V gene TRBV27 combines with J gene TRBJ1-2; 9 nucleotides align to TRBD1. Unmatched junction bases numbered 11, after V lost 6 bases and J lost 6 bases. CDR1 and CDR2 from the germline V gene are MNHEY and SMNVEV (reference sequence). This CDR3 comprises 15 residues.

Details on this clone: The junction shows a germline mismatch at one end, possibly a read error. V gene TRBV7-9 combines with J gene TRBJ1-2; D possibly corresponds to TRBD1 (5 bases). Looked up from germline, CDR1 is SEHNR and CDR2 is FQNEAQ (reference sequence). This CDR3 has 13 amino acids. CDR3 nucleotides: TGTTCCAGCAGTTTAGACAGAAACTATGGCTACACCTTC. Protein sequence: CSSSLDRNYGYTF. Full variable domain (rest looked up from reference TRBV7-9 and TRBJ1-2): DTGVSQNPRHKITKRGQNVTFRCDPISEHNRLYWYRQTLGQGPEFLTYFQNEAQLEKSRLLSDRFSAERPKGSFSTLEIQRTEQGDSAMYLCSSSLDRNYGYTFGSGTRLTVV.

V and J are TRBV11-2 and TRBJ2-1, with a possible D match to TRBD2 (7 bases). In germline, CDR1 is SGHAT, CDR2 FQNNGV. CDR3 size: 17 residues. Trimming left V 1 base short and J 5 bases short, with 18 bases between. For the CDR3, the DNA is TGTGCCAGCAGCTTAGGGGGGTTTGGGGAGGGGGACAATGAGCAGTTCTTC. Translation: CASSLGGFGEGDNEQFF.

The chain recombines TRBV28 with TRBJ1-2; 7 positions agree with TRBD1. Germline V gene sequence: CDR1 MDHEN, CDR2 SYDVKM. This CDR3 is 14 amino acids long. Trimming at V came to 3 bases and at J to 8 bases, leaving 9 bases not matched to a gene. In DNA, the CDR3 is TGTGCCAGCAGTTTTTTGGAGGGGGCGGCAGGCTACACCTTC. It is translated as CASSFLEGAAGYTF.

This clone was recorded only once. At one boundary the junction diverges from the germline segment, which might be a read error. Other DNA variants within this sample encode the same CDR3. The V call is TRBV30, the J call TRBJ1-5, with D perhaps matching TRBD1 (5 bases). CDR3 length: 13 amino acids. CDR1 is GTSNPN, CDR2 SVGIG, per germline (reference sequence). DNA of the CDR3: TGTGCCTGGAGTGTACACGGGGGTCAGCCCCAACATTTT. Protein sequence: CAWSVHGGQPQHF. The full variable domain, its missing parts supplied by reference TRBV30 and TRBJ1-5, is SQTIHQWPATLVQPVGSPLSLECTVEGTSNPNLYWYRQAAGRGLQLLFYSVGIGQISSEVPQNLSASRPQDRQFILSSKKLLLSDSGFYLCAWSVHGGQPQHFGDGTRLSIL.

The V gene is TRBV28, the J gene TRBJ2-7, with 9 bases matching TRBD1. Per germline, CDR1 MDHEN and CDR2 SYDVKM. Unmatched junction bases numbered 10, after V lost 6 bases and J lost 4 bases. The CDR3 sequence is 15 residues long. The CDR3 is CASRGSDRGRYEQYF. The DNA of the CDR3 is TGTGCCAGCAGGGGGTCGGACAGGGGAAGGTACGAGCAGTACTTC.

The sample holds one count of this clone. The V and J genes are TRBV15 and TRBJ2-1; 12 nucleotides agree with TRBD2. Germline values: CDR1 LNHNV, CDR2 YYDKDF (reference sequence). The CDR3 length is 16 residues. V lost 1 base, J lost 6 bases, and 4 bases stayed unmatched. The CDR3 DNA sequence: TGTGCCACCAGCAGAGCTGCGACTAGCGGGAGCAATGAGCAGTTCTTC. Amino acids: CATSRAATSGSNEQFF.

This clone has only a few counts. The rearrangement links TRBV5-1 to TRBJ1-4; 10 nucleotides line up with TRBD1. V lost 3 bases, J lost 8 bases, and 7 bases stayed unmatched. The germline CDR1 and CDR2 sequences are SGHRS and YFSETQ. This CDR3 is 15 amino acids long. CDR3 sequence: CASSSGQGTIEKLFF. The CDR3 DNA reads as TGCGCCAGCAGCTCGGGACAGGGGACAATCGAAAAACTGTTTTTT.

The V and J genes are TRBV5-1 and TRBJ2-3, with TRBD2 matching over 11 bases. The V gene end was trimmed by 2 bases and the J gene end by 1 base; junction bases not matched to a gene: 3. The germline gives CDR1 SGHRS, CDR2 YFSETQ. This CDR3 spans 16 amino acids. The CDR3 sequence is CASSLLLAGGTDTQYF. Here the CDR3 DNA reads TGCGCCAGCAGCTTACTACTAGCGGGGGGCACAGATACGCAGTATTTT.

The V call is TRBV30, the J call TRBJ1-2; 10 bases line up with TRBD1. The CDR3 contains 18 residues. Germline V gene sequence: CDR1 GTSNPN, CDR2 SVGIG (reference sequence). Trimming cost V 3 bases and J 0 bases; bases outside gene matches: 13. The CDR3 DNA sequence: TGTGCCTGGAGGCGACAGGGGGCAGCAATGTTGTCTAACTATGGCTACACCTTC. This sequence encodes CAWRRQGAAMLSNYGYTF. Supplemented by reference TRBV30 and TRBJ1-2, the full variable domain reads SQTIHQWPATLVQPVGSPLSLECTVEGTSNPNLYWYRQAAGRGLQLLFYSVGIGQISSEVPQNLSASRPQDRQFILSSKKLLLSDSGFYLCAWRRQGAAMLSNYGYTFGSGTRLTVV.

Turning to this clone: One junction end disagrees with the germline gene, perhaps due to a read error. Other DNA sequences of this sample code for an identical CDR3. This chain uses TRBV5-8 with TRBJ1-1; 10 nucleotides match TRBD1. CDR1 and CDR2 (germline): SGHTS, YDEGEE. There are 14 residues in the CDR3. For the CDR3, the DNA is TGTGCCAGTAGCTCCGGGACAGGGGACACTGAAGCTTTCTTT. This translates into CASSSGTGDTEAFF.

The J gene is TRBJ2-2, the V gene TRBV6-1; D might be TRBD1 (5 bases). V gave up 7 bases and J gave up 4 bases, with 13 bases separating them. The CDR3 is 14 residues long. CDR1 MNHNS and CDR2 SASEGT come from the germline V gene. The CDR3 coding sequence is TGTGCCAGCAATGGCAGGGCCCCCACCGGGGAGCTGTTTTTT. This gives the protein CASNGRAPTGELFF.